This is a list of T cell receptor beta chains from one sample in a study of blood T cell repertoires in COVID-19. Clones were read by immunoSEQ multiplex PCR, and TCRdb kept only the in-frame ones, dropping some. Of about 250,000 clones in the sample, 86% were seen once. Input material: PBMCs or T cells enriched from blood (not recorded which). Source of these receptors: a middle-aged man who had recovered from COVID-19. The CDR3 runs from the conserved cysteine through the conserved F or W. The D gene is left open where the match is weak. Clone size appears in some rows only: once, few, many, or a class for an expanded clone.

cdr3_nt	cdr3_aa	j_call	v_call	clone_size	d_call
TGTGCCAGCAGCGTATTATTGGGAGGGTTGAGCTACAATGAGCAGTTCTTC	CASSVLLGGLSYNEQFF	TRBJ2-1	TRBV9	.	TRBD2
TGTGCCAGCAGCTTCGATTGGGGCAGCTACGAGCAGTACTTC	CASSFDWGSYEQYF	TRBJ2-7	TRBV5-6	.	.
TGCGCCAGCAGCTTAACCGGGACAGGCGGTTACGAGCAGTACTTC	CASSLTGTGGYEQYF	TRBJ2-7	TRBV5-1	.	TRBD1
TGCGCCAGCAGCCAAGACTCTCGTCCCCCCTACGAGCAGTACTTC	CASSQDSRPPYEQYF	TRBJ2-7	TRBV4-1	.	.
TGTGCCAGCAGCTTCGCGACCGCGGACACCGGGGAGCTGTTTTTT	CASSFATADTGELFF	TRBJ2-2	TRBV11-3	.	.
TGTGCCAGCAGTAATGGACTAGCGGGAGCTCGCGAGCAGTTCTTC	CASSNGLAGAREQFF	TRBJ2-1	TRBV25-1	.	TRBD2
TGTGCCAGCAGCTTGACAGGACTGAACACTGAAGCTTTCTTT	CASSLTGLNTEAFF	TRBJ1-1	TRBV7-2	.	.
TGTGCCAGCAGCCAAGTAACAGGGTCGGGCTATGGCTACACCTTC	CASSQVTGSGYGYTF	TRBJ1-2	TRBV3-1/TRBV3-2	.	.
TGTGCCAGCAGCCGCCCCGGGACAGGAAACTATGGCTACACCTTC	CASSRPGTGNYGYTF	TRBJ1-2	TRBV11-2	.	TRBD1
TGTGCCAGCTCACCACCAGGGGGCTCGAATGAAAAACTGTTTTTT	CASSPPGGSNEKLFF	TRBJ1-4	TRBV18	once	TRBD1
TGTGCCAGCAGCTTGGCTGCTCAGGGTGGGGGCTACACCTTC	CASSLAAQGGGYTF	TRBJ1-2	TRBV5-5	.	.
TGTGCCAGCAGCTTGGACAGGTTTACGTACGAGCAGTACTTC	CASSLDRFTYEQYF	TRBJ2-7	TRBV5-6	.	.
TGTGCCAGCAGCGTAGGTCGGTACAATGAGCAGTTCTTC	CASSVGRYNEQFF	TRBJ2-1	TRBV9	.	.
TGTGCCAGCAAACAGCTTTTGAACACTGAAGCTTTCTTT	CASKQLLNTEAFF	TRBJ1-1	TRBV19	.	.
TGTGCCATCAGTGAGTCGGGAGGGTTGACGGCTGAAAAACTGTTTTTT	CAISESGGLTAEKLFF	TRBJ1-4	TRBV10-3	.	.
TGTGCCAGCAGATTAGCGGGAGGGGACACCGGGGAGCTGTTTTTT	CASRLAGGDTGELFF	TRBJ2-2	TRBV6-5	medium-sized	TRBD2
TGCGCCAGCAGCTTGGGGACAGGGGACTTCTATGGCTACACCTTC	CASSLGTGDFYGYTF	TRBJ1-2	TRBV5-1	.	TRBD1
TGTGCCAGCACCGGGGGGGTAAGCGGCTACACCTTC	CASTGGVSGYTF	TRBJ1-2	TRBV6-5	.	.
TGTGCCAGCAGCGTGGGGACAGGGGTGAACACCTACGAGCAGTACTTC	CASSVGTGVNTYEQYF	TRBJ2-7	TRBV9	.	TRBD1
TGTGCCACCGCGGACGGGAGCGTACGGAGCTACGAGCAGTACTTC	CATADGSVRSYEQYF	TRBJ2-7	TRBV27	.	.